The 14 T cell receptor beta chains listed next were all sequenced from one sample in a study of cytomegalovirus exposure and HLA in healthy donors. Both 60 Vbeta primers and 13 Jbeta primers went into the PCR. Produced via immunoSEQ multiplex PCR; TCRdb's table is partial and in-frame only. The data contain 200,000 to 250,000 clones, 82% of them singletons. Sequencing input: PBMCs. Every receptor here comes from a woman aged 40 to 50 in good health and CMV-seropositive.

The CDR3 DNA sequence: TGTGCCAGCAGGACAGGGAATCAGCCCCAGCATTTT. This gives the protein CASRTGNQPQHF. The chain carries TRBV6-5 and TRBJ1-5, with 7 bases that match TRBD1. The V gene's germline CDR1 is MNHEY and CDR2 SVGAGI. This CDR3 has 12 amino acids. Trimming took 6 bases from V and 4 from J; bases not matched to a gene: 0.

This chain uses TRBV7-9 with TRBJ1-1, with a weak D call TRBD1 (6 bases). Trimming took 2 bases from V and 6 from J, leaving 19 bases between them. From germline, CDR1 is SEHNR and CDR2 FQNEAQ (reference sequence). The CDR3 is 16 amino acids. CDR3 in DNA: TGTGCCAGCAGCTTAATTCGGGGGGCTGGGGTCTCTGAAGCTTTCTTT. Encoded protein: CASSLIRGAGVSEAFF. Based on the CDR3 plus reference TRBV7-9 and TRBJ1-1, the full variable domain is DTGVSQNPRHKITKRGQNVTFRCDPISEHNRLYWYRQTLGQGPEFLTYFQNEAQLEKSRLLSDRFSAERPKGSFSTLEIQRTEQGDSAMYLCASSLIRGAGVSEAFFGQGTRLTVV.

This clone was recorded once. This CDR3 is CASNTGQGYEQFF. Written as DNA, the CDR3 is TGTGCCAGCAACACGGGACAGGGTTATGAGCAGTTCTTC. This chain uses TRBV6-4 with TRBJ2-1, with 9 positions matching TRBD1. Germline V gene data show CDR1 as MRHNA and CDR2 as SNTAGT. V was clipped by 7 bases and J by 8 bases; unmatched bases: 6. There are 13 residues in the CDR3.

This clone came up a few times. CDR3 sequence reads: CAWTSIGRGNSPLHF. Written as DNA, the CDR3 is TGTGCCTGGACCTCGATAGGCAGGGGGAATTCACCCCTCCACTTT. The genes are TRBV30 and TRBJ1-6, with 7 bases that match TRBD1. V was pared by 4 bases and J by 7 bases, with 10 bases of the junction left unmatched. Germline V gives CDR1 GTSNPN, CDR2 SVGIG (reference sequence). The CDR3 is 15 amino acids.

A note on this clone: Relative to the germline gene, one junction end is altered; a read error may explain this. The gene calls are TRBV4-3 and TRBJ2-1; 13 bases are shared with TRBD2. Germline V CDR1 and CDR2: LGHNA, YSLEER. The CDR3 length is 16 residues. The CDR3 sequence is CASSQPLAGGYNGQFF. The CDR3 bases are TGCGCCAGCAGCCAACCACTAGCGGGAGGGTACAATGGGCAGTTCTTC.

The genes are TRBV7-9 and TRBJ2-7, with D tentatively TRBD2 (6 bases). The germline CDR1 and CDR2 sequences are SEHNR and FQNEAQ (reference sequence). V was cut by 6 bases and J by 5 bases, with 23 bases left in between. CDR3 length equals 16 residues. CDR3 nucleotide sequence: TGTGCCAGCAGTTTTCGGGCGGGAAATGGTATTAACGAGCAGTACTTC. Protein: CASSFRAGNGINEQYF.

The chain combines TRBV7-2 with TRBJ1-5, with TRBD1 identical over 7 bases. The germline gives CDR1 SGHTA, CDR2 FQGNSA. V was clipped by 2 bases and J by 2 bases; unmatched bases: 0. The CDR3 is 14 amino acids. DNA of the CDR3: TGTGCCAGCAGCTTAACAGGGGGCAATCAGCCCCAGCATTTT. Translating gives CASSLTGGNQPQHF.

The chain is built from TRBV9 and TRBJ2-2; D possibly corresponds to TRBD1 (7 bases). The CDR3 covers 15 residues. V lost 4 bases, J lost 6 bases, and 16 bases lay in between. In germline, CDR1 is SGDLS, CDR2 YYNGEE. The CDR3 loop is CASSLRGDLAGELFF. CDR3 nucleotide sequence: TGTGCCAGCAGCCTCAGGGGGGATTTGGCCGGGGAGCTGTTTTTT.

V and J are TRBV5-1 and TRBJ2-5; 9 positions match TRBD2. The germline CDR1 and CDR2 sequences are SGHRS and YFSETQ. The CDR3 length is 14 residues. V lost 4 bases and J lost 2; bases outside the gene matches: 3. The CDR3 nucleotides read TGCGCCAGCAGCGTTAGCGGGGGACAAGAGACCCAGTACTTC. This gives the protein CASSVSGGQETQYF.

The chain recombines TRBV19 with TRBJ1-2; a possible D gene is TRBD1 (6 bases). With 6 bases removed from V and 4 bases from J, the gap between germline ends came to 15 bases. From germline, CDR1 is LNHDA and CDR2 SQIVND (reference sequence). This CDR3 contains 14 residues. CDR3 sequence: CASRPGRGGYGYTF. DNA of the CDR3: TGTGCCAGTAGGCCCGGGAGGGGGGGCTATGGCTACACCTTC.

This sequence joins TRBV5-1 and TRBJ2-7; 8 nucleotides line up with TRBD1. Germline V CDR1 and CDR2: SGHRS, YFSETQ. The ends lost 4 bases at V and 6 bases at J; junction bases unmatched: 6. The CDR3 consists of 13 residues. CDR3 loop: CASSPRTGREQYF. The CDR3, as DNA: TGCGCCAGCAGCCCTCGGACAGGGCGCGAGCAGTACTTC. Full variable domain (outside the CDR3, taken from reference TRBV5-1 and TRBJ2-7): KAGVTQTPRYLIKTRGQQVTLSCSPISGHRSVSWYQQTPGQGLQFLFEYFSETQRNKGNFPGRFSGRQFSNSRSEMNVSTLELGDSALYLCASSPRTGREQYFGPGTRLTVT.

V and J are TRBV4-2 and TRBJ1-4, with a possible D match to TRBD1 (6 bases). The V and J ends lost 5 bases and 6 bases respectively, with 16 bases between them. CDR1 and CDR2 from the germline V gene are LGHNA and YNFKEQ. The CDR3 extends over 15 amino acids. The CDR3: CASSGMGEGDEKLFF. In DNA form, the CDR3 reads TGTGCCAGCAGCGGTATGGGGGAGGGGGATGAAAAACTGTTTTTT.

This clone has more than one count but fewer than ten. The rearrangement uses TRBV5-1 and TRBJ2-1; D uncertain. The V end was cut by 1 base, the J end by 5 bases, with 7 bases between. The CDR3 loop spans 13 amino acids. CDR1 SGHRS and CDR2 YFSETQ come from the germline V gene. The CDR3 reads CASSLRLNNEQFF. CDR3 nucleotide sequence: TGCGCCAGCAGCTTGCGCCTAAACAATGAGCAGTTCTTC.

This clone showed up just once. V is TRBV4-1 and J is TRBJ1-5, with 7 bases lining up with TRBD1. Germline values: CDR1 MGHRA, CDR2 YSYEKL. The CDR3 is 14 amino acids. The V and J ends lost 4 bases and 5 bases, in that order; junction bases with no gene match: 5. The CDR3, as DNA: TGCGCCAGCAGCCCCGGGGACAGATATCAGCCCCAGCATTTT. This codes for CASSPGDRYQPQHF.